This TCR beta chain was captured in a study of neurological immune-mediated disorders. Findings and limits, study-wide: The greatest TCR clonal expansion occurred in HTLV-1-associated myelopathy and the least in multiple sclerosis, which fell below healthy controls.

Notes on this clonotype: Antigen unknown.

The cDNA was produced through 5'RACE with 10-nucleotide random UMIs. TCRdb passed the 5' RACE reads through MiXCR, listing each CDR3 protein once. Among about 44,000 distinct CDR3 sequences listed, around a fifth were seen once. Time point in this sample: technical triplicate 3. The sequence was collected from a man between 60 and 70 years old with HTLV-1-associated myelopathy (HAM/TSP). Sequencing used PBMCs.

The CDR3 nucleotides read TGCAGTGGGGGGACAGGGGTAACAGATACGCAGTATTTT. Encoded protein: CSGGTGVTDTQYF. The chain combines TRBV20-1 with TRBJ2-3, with TRBD1 matching 10 bases. V dropped 7 bases and J dropped 3; count of bases not matched to a gene: 4. Germline lookup yields CDR1 DFQATT and CDR2 SNEGSKA (reference sequence). The CDR3 has 13 residues.